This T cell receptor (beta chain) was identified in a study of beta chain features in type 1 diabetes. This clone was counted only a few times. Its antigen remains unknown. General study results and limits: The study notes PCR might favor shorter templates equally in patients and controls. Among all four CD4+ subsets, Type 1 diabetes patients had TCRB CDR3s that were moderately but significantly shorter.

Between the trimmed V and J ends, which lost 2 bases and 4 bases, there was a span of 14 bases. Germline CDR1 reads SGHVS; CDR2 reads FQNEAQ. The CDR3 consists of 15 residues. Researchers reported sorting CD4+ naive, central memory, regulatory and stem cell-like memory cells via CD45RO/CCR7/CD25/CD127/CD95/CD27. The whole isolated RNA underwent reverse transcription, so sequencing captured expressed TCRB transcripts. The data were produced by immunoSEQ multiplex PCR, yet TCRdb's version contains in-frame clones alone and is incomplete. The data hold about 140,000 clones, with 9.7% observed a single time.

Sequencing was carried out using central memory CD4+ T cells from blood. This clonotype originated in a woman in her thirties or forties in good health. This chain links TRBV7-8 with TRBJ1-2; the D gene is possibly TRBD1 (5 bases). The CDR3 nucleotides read TGTGCCAGCAGCTTACAATCAGCAGGGCTCTATGGCTACACCTTC. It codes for CASSLQSAGLYGYTF.